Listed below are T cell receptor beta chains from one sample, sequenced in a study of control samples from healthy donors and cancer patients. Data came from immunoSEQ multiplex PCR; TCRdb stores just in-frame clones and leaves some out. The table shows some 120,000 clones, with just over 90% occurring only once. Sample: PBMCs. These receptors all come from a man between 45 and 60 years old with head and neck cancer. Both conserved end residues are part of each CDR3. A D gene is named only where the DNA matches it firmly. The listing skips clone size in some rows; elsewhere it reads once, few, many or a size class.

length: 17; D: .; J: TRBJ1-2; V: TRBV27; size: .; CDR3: CASTPSVSPRTNYGYTF; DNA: TGTGCCAGCACCCCGTCGGTCAGCCCCAGGACTAACTATGGCTACACCTTC
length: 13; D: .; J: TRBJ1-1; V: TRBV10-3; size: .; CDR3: CAISTLKNTEAFF; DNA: TGTGCCATCAGTACCCTCAAGAACACTGAAGCTTTCTTT
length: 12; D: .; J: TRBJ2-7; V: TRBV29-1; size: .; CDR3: CSVNQGSWEQYF; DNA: TGCAGCGTTAACCAGGGATCGTGGGAGCAGTACTTC
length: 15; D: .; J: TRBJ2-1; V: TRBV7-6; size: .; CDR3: CASSFLPDKGDEQFF; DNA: TGTGCCAGCAGCTTTCTCCCTGACAAGGGGGATGAGCAGTTCTTC
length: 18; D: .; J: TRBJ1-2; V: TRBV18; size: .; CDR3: CASSPGGTGRPFNYGYTF; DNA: TGTGCCAGCTCTCCTGGCGGAACAGGTCGTCCCTTTAACTATGGCTACACCTTC
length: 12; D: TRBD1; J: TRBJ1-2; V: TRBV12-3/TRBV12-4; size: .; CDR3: CASSFRGDGYTF; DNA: TGTGCCAGCAGTTTCAGGGGGGATGGCTACACCTTC
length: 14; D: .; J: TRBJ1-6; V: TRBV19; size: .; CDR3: CASSTGGWNSPLHF; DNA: TGTGCCAGTAGTACGGGGGGATGGAATTCACCCCTCCACTTT
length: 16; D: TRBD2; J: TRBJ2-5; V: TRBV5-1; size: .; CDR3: CASTGGGGDLRETQYF; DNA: TGCGCCAGCACCGGCGGCGGGGGAGATCTCCGAGAGACCCAGTACTTC
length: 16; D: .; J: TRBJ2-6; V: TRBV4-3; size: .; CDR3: CASSQSWGSGANVLTF; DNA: TGCGCCAGCAGCCAATCGTGGGGCTCTGGGGCCAACGTCCTGACTTTC
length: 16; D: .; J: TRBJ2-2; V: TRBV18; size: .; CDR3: CASSPMAGARTGELFF; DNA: TGTGCCAGCTCACCTATGGCGGGGGCGCGTACCGGGGAGCTGTTTTTT
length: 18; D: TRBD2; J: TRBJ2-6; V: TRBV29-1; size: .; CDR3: CSVGGAGAEDSGANVLTF; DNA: TGCAGCGTGGGTGGAGCGGGGGCGGAAGACTCTGGGGCCAACGTCCTGACTTTC
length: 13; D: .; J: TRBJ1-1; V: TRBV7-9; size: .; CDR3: CASSLGGGTEAFF; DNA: TGTGCCAGCAGCTTAGGAGGGGGGACTGAAGCTTTCTTT
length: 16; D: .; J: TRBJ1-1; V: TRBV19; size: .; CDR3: CASSSGRRGEYTEAFF; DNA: TGTGCCAGTAGTTCCGGGAGGCGGGGTGAGTACACTGAAGCTTTCTTT
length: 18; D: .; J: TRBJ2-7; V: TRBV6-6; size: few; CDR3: CASSLGASPQPLSYEQYF; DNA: TGTGCCAGCAGTCTGGGGGCCAGCCCGCAACCCCTCTCCTACGAGCAGTACTTC
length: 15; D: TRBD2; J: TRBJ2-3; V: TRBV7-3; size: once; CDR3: CASSLKRGPTDTQYF; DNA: TGTGCCAGCAGCTTAAAGCGGGGGCCCACAGATACGCAGTATTTT
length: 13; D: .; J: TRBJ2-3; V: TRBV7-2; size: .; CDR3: CASSFRGADTQYF; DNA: TGTGCCAGCAGCTTCAGGGGAGCAGATACGCAGTATTTT
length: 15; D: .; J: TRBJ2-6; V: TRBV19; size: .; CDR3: CASSIGPGGANVLTF; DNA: TGTGCCAGTAGTATTGGGCCGGGAGGGGCCAACGTCCTGACTTTC
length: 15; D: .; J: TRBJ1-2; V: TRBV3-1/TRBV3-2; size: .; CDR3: CASSQDGDVNYGYTF; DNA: TGTGCCAGCAGCCAAGATGGGGATGTAAACTATGGCTACACCTTC